The rows below give T cell receptor beta chains drawn from one sample of a study of blood T cell repertoires in COVID-19. This table comes from immunoSEQ multiplex PCR, and its TCRdb copy is limited to in-frame clones, with some not included. The sample records some 500,000 clones, around nine tenths being singletons. Material for sequencing was PBMCs or T cells enriched from blood (not recorded which). All receptors derive from a middle-aged woman who had recovered from COVID-19. CDR3s include the opening cysteine and the closing phenylalanine or tryptophan. The D gene is left open where the match is weak. The listing skips clone size in some rows; elsewhere it reads once, few, many or a size class.

d_gene | j_gene | v_gene | abundance | CDR3aa | CDR3nt
TRBD1 | TRBJ2-6 | TRBV19 | - | CASNIGTGGLFSGANVLTF | TGTGCCAGTAATATCGGGACAGGGGGCCTTTTCTCTGGGGCCAACGTCCTGACTTTC
- | TRBJ1-1 | TRBV18 | - | CASSRRGGTGTEAFF | TGTGCCAGCTCGCGCCGGGGGGGGACGGGCACTGAAGCTTTCTTT
- | TRBJ2-5 | TRBV7-6 | - | CASSWAGKETQYF | TGTGCCAGCAGTTGGGCAGGGAAAGAGACCCAGTACTTC
- | TRBJ1-1 | TRBV27 | - | CASSPSLARNTEAFF | TGTGCCAGCAGTCCCTCCTTAGCGAGGAACACTGAAGCTTTCTTT
- | TRBJ2-3 | TRBV15 | - | CATSRDFQDTQYF | TGTGCCACCAGCAGAGATTTTCAAGATACGCAGTATTTT
- | TRBJ2-1 | TRBV12-2 | once | CASRLAGDNEQFF | TGTGCAAGTCGCTTAGCGGGAGATAATGAGCAGTTCTTC
- | TRBJ2-5 | TRBV5-4 | - | CASSLAGGGRETQYF | TGTGCCAGCAGCTTGGCCGGAGGGGGCCGGGAGACCCAGTACTTC
- | TRBJ2-4 | TRBV3-1/TRBV3-2 | - | CASSHNRQIGNIQYF | TGTGCCAGCAGCCATAACAGGCAGATCGGGAACATTCAGTACTTC
- | TRBJ2-2 | TRBV29-1 | - | CSTTGDNTGELFF | TGCAGCACAACAGGAGACAACACCGGGGAGCTGTTTTTT
- | TRBJ1-1 | TRBV5-1 | - | CASSLEQDTEAFF | TGCGCCAGCAGCTTGGAACAGGACACTGAAGCTTTCTTT
TRBD2 | TRBJ2-7 | TRBV6-2/TRBV6-3 | - | CASSPGLASYEQYF | TGTGCCAGCAGCCCGGGACTAGCGTCCTACGAGCAGTACTTC
TRBD1 | TRBJ1-1 | TRBV7-2 | - | CASSPLFTGVNTEAFF | TGTGCCAGCAGCCCCCTCTTTACAGGGGTGAACACTGAAGCTTTCTTT
- | TRBJ2-5 | TRBV5-4 | - | CASSFFSDSQETQYF | TGTGCCAGCAGCTTCTTTTCCGACAGCCAAGAGACCCAGTACTTC
TRBD1 | TRBJ1-2 | TRBV6-1 | - | CASREGTGGGYTF | TGTGCCAGCAGAGAAGGGACAGGGGGCGGCTACACCTTC
TRBD1 | TRBJ2-4 | TRBV3-1/TRBV3-2 | - | CASSPSRTGNVLAKNIQYF | TGTGCCAGCAGCCCTTCTAGGACAGGAAATGTCCTAGCCAAAAACATTCAGTACTTC
TRBD1 | TRBJ1-1 | TRBV19 | - | CASSFSGQGLAEAFF | TGTGCCAGTAGTTTTAGCGGACAGGGGCTGGCTGAAGCTTTCTTT
TRBD1 | TRBJ1-2 | TRBV2 | - | CASSDQGATNYGYTF | TGTGCCAGCAGTGATCAGGGGGCGACTAACTATGGCTACACCTTC
- | TRBJ1-1 | TRBV4-3 | - | CASSQDGAGPERIF | TGCGCCAGCAGCCAAGATGGCGCAGGCCCGGAGCGGATCTTT
- | TRBJ2-3 | TRBV27 | - | CASRAGQVGRDKYF | TGTGCCAGCAGAGCGGGTCAGGTCGGAAGAGATAAGTATTTT